Each of the 5 T cell receptor beta chains below was sequenced from the same sample in a study of T cell responses to AZD1222 COVID-19 vaccine. Produced via immunoSEQ multiplex PCR; TCRdb's table is partial and in-frame only. The sample contains fewer than 200,000 clones, over 75% of which appear only once. The sample here was peripheral blood, taken 28 days after the second AZD1222 dose. These receptors all come from an adult who received the AZD1222 COVID-19 vaccine.

The V call is TRBV7-2, the J call TRBJ2-2; no reliable D call. The ends were cut back, 6 bases at V and 7 bases at J, with 9 bases in the middle. The CDR3 length is 12 residues. The V gene's germline CDR1 is SGHTA and CDR2 FQGNSA. The chain's CDR3 is CASSPVGGELFF. CDR3 DNA: TGTGCCAGCAGTCCAGTGGGCGGGGAGCTGTTTTTT.

The J gene is TRBJ1-6, the V gene TRBV3-1 (or the pseudogene TRBV3-2); D is possibly TRBD1 (5 bases). V lost 5 bases to trimming and J lost 8 bases, with 22 bases between them. The CDR3 has 17 residues. Germline-derived CDR1 and CDR2 are LGHDT and YNNKEL (reference sequence). The chain's CDR3 is CASSSIGHRPLYSPLHF. CDR3 nucleotide sequence: TGTGCCAGCAGCTCCATAGGACATAGGCCTTTGTATTCACCCCTCCACTTT.

The chain recombines TRBV12-3 or TRBV12-4 with TRBJ2-7; D call uncertain. V gave up 6 bases and J gave up 5 bases, with 8 bases separating them. The CDR3 is made up of 11 amino acids. The CDR3 region has the DNA TGTGCCAGCAGCACCTATGACGAGCAGTACTTC. Translating it yields CASSTYDEQYF.

V and J are TRBV20-1 and TRBJ2-3; D gene unclear. The CDR3 sequence is 11 residues long. V was pared by 5 bases and J by 3 bases, with 6 bases between. The germline V gene has CDR1 DFQATT and CDR2 SNEGSKA (reference sequence). CDR3 residues: CSADPTDTQYF. The CDR3 nucleotides read TGCAGTGCTGACCCGACAGATACGCAGTATTTT.

This clone was counted once. The J gene is TRBJ2-1, the V gene TRBV7-2, with 10 bases aligning to TRBD2. The CDR3 consists of 15 residues. Per the germline V gene, CDR1 is SGHTA and CDR2 is FQGNSA. The J segment lost 7 bases and the V segment lost 5 bases, leaving 8 bases of the junction unmatched. The CDR3 DNA is TGTGCCAGCAGCGCCCAAGCGGGGGGGGAGAATGAGCAGTTCTTC. The encoded protein is CASSAQAGGENEQFF.